This T cell receptor beta chain comes out of a study of identical twins. Findings of the study overall: Invariant populations such as MAIT and iNKT cells could partly muddle zero-insertion analyses.

This clonotype was counted a few times. Its matching antigen is unknown. Template switching added a universal primer site, and cDNA bore unique molecular identifiers. TCRdb re-analysed the 5' RACE reads in MiXCR, keeping a single row per CDR3 protein. Of 400,000 to 500,000 distinct CDR3 sequences in the sample, over 11% are singletons; the top ten hold about 0.97%. The CDR3 is 15 residues long. Trimming took 1 base from V and 9 from J, leaving 16 bases between them. From germline, CDR1 is SGHAT and CDR2 FQNNGV. Another study also made use of these data, one on yellow fever vaccine responses in identical twins.

The chain couples TRBV11-2 to TRBJ2-1; weak D call: TRBD2 (7 bases). Input material: CD4+ T cells sorted from blood. The TCR was taken from a woman younger than 35 in good health. CDR3 amino acids: CASSLVRQGRVEQFF. CDR3 in DNA: TGTGCCAGCAGCTTAGTTAGGCAGGGGAGGGTTGAGCAGTTCTTC.